These T cell receptor beta chains were read from a single sample in a study of beta chain features in type 1 diabetes. Some clones are missing from TCRdb's copy, which holds only in-frame ones; the method was immunoSEQ multiplex PCR. The sample lists fewer than 350,000 clones; about 15% were seen once. Sequencing was carried out using naive CD4+ T cells from blood. The origin of the receptors is a man between 18 and 35 years old with type 1 diabetes. Both conserved end residues are part of each CDR3. D genes are given only for firm matches. Not all rows give a size; the values are once, few, many and, for expanded clones, a class.

TRBV6-1	NA	NA	TRBJ1-6	CASSAGPGIGNSPLHF	TGTGCCAGCAGTGCTGGACCGGGGATCGGGAATTCACCCCTCCACTTT
TRBV9	NA	NA	TRBJ2-2	CASSVDRTTGELFF	TGTGCCAGCAGCGTCGACAGAACCACCGGGGAGCTGTTTTTT
TRBV11-2	TRBD1	few	TRBJ2-7	CASSTVRQGSLLLGQYF	TGTGCCAGCAGCACAGTTAGACAGGGCTCCTTACTATTAGGGCAGTACTTC
TRBV18	TRBD1	NA	TRBJ2-3	CASSPRTGRDTQYF	TGTGCCAGCTCACCCCGGACAGGGAGGGATACGCAGTATTTT
TRBV15	TRBD2	few	TRBJ2-3	CATSRVGGSGTDTQYF	TGTGCCACCAGCAGAGTGGGCGGGAGCGGTACAGATACGCAGTATTTT
TRBV19	TRBD1	few	TRBJ2-7	CASRTGTAASYEQYF	TGTGCCAGTAGAACCGGGACAGCTGCATCCTACGAGCAGTACTTC
TRBV2	TRBD2	few	TRBJ2-3	CASSDTSGATDTQYF	TGTGCCAGCAGTGACACTAGCGGGGCCACAGATACGCAGTATTTT
TRBV25-1	TRBD1	few	TRBJ2-7	CASSTWTGIFDEQYF	TGTGCCAGCAGTACCTGGACAGGGATATTCGACGAGCAGTACTTC
TRBV7-2	TRBD1	few	TRBJ2-1	CASQKGNRGNEQFF	TGTGCCAGCCAGAAGGGTAACAGGGGCAATGAGCAGTTCTTC
TRBV9	TRBD2	NA	TRBJ2-7	CASSVGLAGVYEQYF	TGTGCCAGCAGCGTAGGACTAGCGGGGGTCTACGAGCAGTACTTC
TRBV9	NA	NA	TRBJ2-1	CASSVERFEYEQFF	TGTGCCAGCAGCGTGGAGCGATTCGAGTATGAGCAGTTCTTC
TRBV7-8	TRBD1	NA	TRBJ2-1	CASSQDRASYNEQFF	TGTGCCAGCAGCCAGGACAGGGCTTCCTACAATGAGCAGTTCTTC
TRBV9	TRBD2	NA	TRBJ2-1	CASSVGGLDYNEQFF	TGTGCCAGCAGCGTAGGGGGACTAGACTACAATGAGCAGTTCTTC
TRBV30	TRBD2	few	TRBJ2-3	CAWSPGLASTDTQYF	TGTGCCTGGAGTCCCGGACTAGCAAGCACAGATACGCAGTATTTT
TRBV9	TRBD2	NA	TRBJ2-3	CASSPGGIDTQYF	TGTGCCAGCAGCCCCGGGGGGATAGATACGCAGTATTTT
TRBV7-9	TRBD1	NA	TRBJ2-7	CASSSRDRAYEQYF	TGTGCCAGCAGCTCCCGGGACAGGGCCTACGAGCAGTACTTC
TRBV19	TRBD2	NA	TRBJ2-3	CASSIPAGVSTDTQYF	TGTGCCAGTAGCATACCCGCGGGGGTTAGCACAGATACGCAGTATTTT
TRBV28	NA	NA	TRBJ2-7	CASSLLGSYEQYF	TGTGCCAGCAGTTTATTGGGGAGCTACGAGCAGTACTTC
TRBV9	NA	few	TRBJ2-2	CASSVGSRETGELFF	TGTGCCAGCAGCGTAGGATCGCGGGAAACCGGGGAGCTGTTTTTT
TRBV11-2	NA	few	TRBJ2-3	CASSLGTGFTDTQYF	TGTGCCAGCAGCTTAGGCACAGGCTTCACAGATACGCAGTATTTT
TRBV18	TRBD1	NA	TRBJ1-2	CASSLDRSYGYTF	TGTGCCAGCTCATTGGACAGGTCATATGGCTACACCTTC
TRBV18	TRBD1	NA	TRBJ2-3	CASSPRQGTGDTQYF	TGTGCCAGCTCACCACGACAGGGGACGGGAGATACGCAGTATTTT
TRBV4-2	NA	NA	TRBJ2-1	CASSQDSSGSSYNEQFF	TGTGCCAGCAGCCAAGATAGCAGCGGAAGCTCCTACAATGAGCAGTTCTTC
TRBV5-4	NA	NA	TRBJ2-1	CASSLVANEQFF	TGTGCCAGCAGCTTGGTGGCTAATGAGCAGTTCTTC
TRBV2	TRBD1	NA	TRBJ2-7	CASTETGTAYEQYF	TGTGCCAGCACTGAGACCGGGACAGCGTACGAGCAGTACTTC
TRBV28	TRBD1	NA	TRBJ1-2	CASSMTGPYGYTF	TGTGCCAGCAGTATGACAGGGCCCTATGGCTACACCTTC
TRBV4-3	NA	NA	TRBJ1-4	CASSQAGVGELFF	TGCGCCAGCAGCCAAGCAGGGGTCGGGGAACTGTTTTTT
TRBV6-5	NA	few	TRBJ1-5	CASSQQGLQPQHF	TGTGCCAGCAGCCAACAGGGCCTGCAGCCCCAGCATTTT
TRBV28	NA	few	TRBJ1-1	CARAPGTLRNTEAFF	TGTGCCAGGGCTCCCGGGACATTGAGGAACACTGAAGCTTTCTTT
TRBV5-4	TRBD1	few	TRBJ1-2	CASSPDRDYGYTF	TGTGCCAGCAGCCCGGACAGGGACTATGGCTACACCTTC
TRBV28	NA	NA	TRBJ1-1	CASRPGVLFGAEAFF	TGTGCCTCCCGACCCGGGGTTTTGTTTGGGGCTGAAGCTTTCTTT
TRBV29-1	TRBD1	few	TRBJ2-5	CSVGGTVSETQYF	TGCAGCGTTGGAGGGACAGTTAGCGAGACCCAGTACTTC
TRBV13	TRBD2	NA	TRBJ2-3	CASSLLAGGKDTQYF	TGTGCCAGCAGCTTATTGGCGGGGGGCAAGGATACGCAGTATTTT
TRBV7-9	NA	few	TRBJ2-7	CASSTQSYEQYF	TGTGCCAGCAGCACCCAGTCCTACGAGCAGTACTTC
TRBV30	NA	NA	TRBJ1-1	CAWRGPGFPGTFF	TGTGCCTGGAGGGGGCCAGGGTTCCCAGGAACTTTCTTT
TRBV14	NA	NA	TRBJ2-7	CASSHRQAYEQYF	TGTGCCAGCAGCCATAGACAGGCCTACGAGCAGTACTTC
TRBV30	NA	few	TRBJ2-4	CAWGAIGAKNIQYF	TGTGCCTGGGGGGCGATCGGGGCCAAAAACATTCAGTACTTC
TRBV28	NA	NA	TRBJ1-6	CASSYRVDSPLHF	TGTGCCAGCAGCTACAGGGTCGATTCACCCCTCCACTTT
TRBV27	TRBD2	NA	TRBJ2-7	CASSGLEIYEQYF	TGTGCCAGCAGTGGACTAGAAATCTACGAGCAGTACTTC
TRBV15	NA	few	TRBJ2-3	CATSSGSTRGDTQYF	TGTGCCACCAGCAGCGGGTCTACACGGGGAGATACGCAGTATTTT
TRBV5-4	TRBD2	NA	TRBJ2-1	CASGPSSGFSYNEQFF	TGTGCCAGCGGCCCCTCTAGCGGATTTTCCTACAATGAGCAGTTCTTC
TRBV30	TRBD2	few	TRBJ2-1	CAWKGLAGAYNEQFF	TGTGCCTGGAAGGGTCTAGCGGGGGCATACAATGAGCAGTTCTTC
TRBV19	NA	NA	TRBJ1-2	CASMGQFNYGYTF	TGTGCCAGTATGGGCCAGTTCAACTATGGCTACACCTTC
TRBV6-5	NA	few	TRBJ2-7	CASIRGQSEQYF	TGTGCCAGCATCAGGGGACAATCCGAGCAGTACTTC
TRBV28	NA	NA	TRBJ2-7	CASSLFLGGTDEQYF	TGTGCCAGCAGTTTATTTCTTGGCGGGACTGACGAGCAGTACTTC